This TCR beta chain is from a study of T cells in Graves' hyperthyroidism and ophthalmopathy. As for the study in general: Peripheral blood was drawn at first diagnosis, prior to all treatment.

This clonotype was seen ten or more times. The antigen remains undetermined. RNA transcripts provided the source from which TCR beta CDR3 regions were amplified. Carried out on the TCR CDR3, a first-round RT-PCR used the HTBI primer set. TCRdb reprocessed the multiplex PCR reads via MiXCR and lists one record per CDR3 protein. The sample comprises about 350,000 distinct CDR3 sequences, 11% to 15% of which are singletons, and 20% to 25% rests with the top ten. Study-wide findings and caveats: Before onset, by a median of around six months, the model predicted ophthalmopathy.

Hyperthyroidism, newly diagnosed and lasting under 2 months, affected patients aged 18 to 65. V lost 6 bases and J lost 4; bases outside the gene matches: 2. CDR3 length: 13 amino acids. The chain joins TRBV12-3 or TRBV12-4 to TRBJ2-7; TRBD1 matches at 11 bases. This TCR was sampled from a woman aged 25 to 39 with Graves' hyperthyroidism. The sequenced sample was blood. The CDR3 bases are TGTGCCAGCAGCCGGGACAGGGGGTACGAGCAGTACTTC. This sequence encodes CASSRDRGYEQYF.